Given below is one T cell receptor beta chain in context. What it binds is unknown. This sample was included in a study of OX40 agonist ivuxolimab in advanced cancers. Overall study: Every 2 weeks, patients got intravenous ivuxolimab at one of six dose levels (0.01-10 mg/kg). Participants could have had prior anti-PD-1, anti-PD-L1 or anti-CTLA-4 therapy, and approximately 40% had some. The study, taken as a whole, reports: Researchers report that CD8+ T cells had, on average, more expanded clones than CD4+.

Germline V CDR1 and CDR2: SGHTS, YDEGEE. The CDR3 runs 15 residues. Deletions cut 0 bases from V and 8 bases from J, with 14 bases between. Repertoires were generated with immunoSEQ multiplex PCR, while TCRdb's copy carries only in-frame clones and drops some. In the table there are approximately 50,000 clones, about 83% of which are singletons. The source is an adult with an advanced solid tumor such as melanoma, head and neck, liver or kidney cancer. Material: CD4+ or CD8+ T cells sorted from blood, obtained in a trial of the OX40 agonist ivuxolimab. The chain is built from TRBV5-8 and TRBJ1-4; no clear D. CDR3 nucleotide sequence: TGTGCCAGCAGCTTGGGCGTCCAAATCTTAGAAAAACTGTTTTTT. It encodes CASSLGVQILEKLFF. The whole variable domain, remainder taken from reference TRBV5-8 and TRBJ1-4, is EAGVTQSPTHLIKTRGQQATLRCSPISGHTSVYWYQQALGLGLQFLLWYDEGEERNRGNFPPRFSGRQFPNYSSELNVNALELEDSALYLCASSLGVQILEKLFFGSGTQLSVL.